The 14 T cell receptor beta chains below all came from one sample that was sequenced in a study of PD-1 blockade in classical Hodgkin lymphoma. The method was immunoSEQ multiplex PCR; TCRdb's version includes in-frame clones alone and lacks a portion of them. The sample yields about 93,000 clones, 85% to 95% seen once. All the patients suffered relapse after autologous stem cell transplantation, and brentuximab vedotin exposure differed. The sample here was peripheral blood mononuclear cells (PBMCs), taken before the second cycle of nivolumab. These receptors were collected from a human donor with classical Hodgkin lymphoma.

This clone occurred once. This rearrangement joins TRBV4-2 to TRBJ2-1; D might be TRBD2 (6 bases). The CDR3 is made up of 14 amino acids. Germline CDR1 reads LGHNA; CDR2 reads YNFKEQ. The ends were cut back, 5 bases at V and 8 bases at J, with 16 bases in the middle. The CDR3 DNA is TGTGCCAGCAGCGGGGGGAGTTTTTTGGATGAGCAGTTCTTC. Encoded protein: CASSGGSFLDEQFF.

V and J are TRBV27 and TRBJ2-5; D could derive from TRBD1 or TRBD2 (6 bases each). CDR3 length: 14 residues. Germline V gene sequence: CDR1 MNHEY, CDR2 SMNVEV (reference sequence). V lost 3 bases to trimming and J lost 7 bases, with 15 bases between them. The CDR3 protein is CASSFPGALGTQYF. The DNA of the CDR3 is TGTGCCAGCAGTTTTCCGGGGGCACTGGGGACCCAGTACTTC.

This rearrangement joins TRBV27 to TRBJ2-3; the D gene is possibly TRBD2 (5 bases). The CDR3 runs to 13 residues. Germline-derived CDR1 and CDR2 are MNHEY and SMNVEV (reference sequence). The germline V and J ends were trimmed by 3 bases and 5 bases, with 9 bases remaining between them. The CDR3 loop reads CASSLPGRDTQYF. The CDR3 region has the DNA TGTGCCAGCAGTTTGCCGGGAAGAGATACGCAGTATTTT.

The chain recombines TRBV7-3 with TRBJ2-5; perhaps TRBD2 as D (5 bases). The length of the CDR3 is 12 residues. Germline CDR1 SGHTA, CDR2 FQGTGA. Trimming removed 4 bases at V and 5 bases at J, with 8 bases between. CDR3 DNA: TGTGCCAGCAGCTCACCGGGGGAGACCCAGTACTTC. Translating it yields CASSSPGETQYF.

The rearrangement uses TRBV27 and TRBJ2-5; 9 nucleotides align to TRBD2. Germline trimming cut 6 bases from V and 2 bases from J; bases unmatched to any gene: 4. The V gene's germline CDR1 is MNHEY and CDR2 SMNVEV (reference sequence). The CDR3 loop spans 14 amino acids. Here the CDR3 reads CASRPSGIQETQYF. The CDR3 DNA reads TGTGCCAGCAGACCTAGCGGGATACAAGAGACCCAGTACTTC.

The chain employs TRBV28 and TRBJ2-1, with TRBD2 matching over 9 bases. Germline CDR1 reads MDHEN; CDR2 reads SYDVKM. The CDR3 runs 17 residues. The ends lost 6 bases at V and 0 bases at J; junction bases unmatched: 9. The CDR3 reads CASSSGLAGISYNEQFF. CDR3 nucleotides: TGTGCCAGCAGCTCTGGTCTAGCGGGGATCTCCTACAATGAGCAGTTCTTC.

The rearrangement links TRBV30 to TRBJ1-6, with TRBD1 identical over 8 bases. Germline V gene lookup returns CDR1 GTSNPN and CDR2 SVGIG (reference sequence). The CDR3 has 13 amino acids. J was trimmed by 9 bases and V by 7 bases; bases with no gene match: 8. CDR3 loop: CASSYRGSSPLHF. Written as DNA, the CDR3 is TGTGCCTCATCCTACAGGGGGTCTTCACCCCTCCACTTT.

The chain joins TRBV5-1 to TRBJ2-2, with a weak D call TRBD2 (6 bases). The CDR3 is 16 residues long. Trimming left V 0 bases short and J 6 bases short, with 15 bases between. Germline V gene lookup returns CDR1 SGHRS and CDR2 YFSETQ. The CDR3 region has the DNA TGCGCCAGCAGCTTGGCGTCCGGGAGATCTTCCGGGGAGCTGTTTTTT. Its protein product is CASSLASGRSSGELFF.

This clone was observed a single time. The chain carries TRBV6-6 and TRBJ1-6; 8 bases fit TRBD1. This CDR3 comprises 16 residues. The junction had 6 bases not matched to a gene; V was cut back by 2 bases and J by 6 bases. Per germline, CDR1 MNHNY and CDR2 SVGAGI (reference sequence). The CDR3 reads CASSYPTGEGNSPLHF. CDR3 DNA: TGTGCCAGCAGTTACCCGACAGGGGAGGGTAATTCACCCCTCCACTTT.

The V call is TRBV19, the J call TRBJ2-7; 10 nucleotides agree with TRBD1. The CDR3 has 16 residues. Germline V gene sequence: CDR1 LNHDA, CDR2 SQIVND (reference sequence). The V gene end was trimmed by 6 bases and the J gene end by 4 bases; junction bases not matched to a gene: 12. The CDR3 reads CASSKGPGQGTYEQYF. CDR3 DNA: TGTGCCAGTAGCAAAGGGCCGGGACAGGGGACTTACGAGCAGTACTTC.

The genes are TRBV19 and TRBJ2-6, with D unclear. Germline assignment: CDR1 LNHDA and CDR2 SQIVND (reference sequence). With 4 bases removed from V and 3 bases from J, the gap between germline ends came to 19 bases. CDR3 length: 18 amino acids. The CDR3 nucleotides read TGTGCCAGTAGTACGGCCCTGACCGACGAGGTTGGGGCCAACGTCCTGACTTTC. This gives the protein CASSTALTDEVGANVLTF.

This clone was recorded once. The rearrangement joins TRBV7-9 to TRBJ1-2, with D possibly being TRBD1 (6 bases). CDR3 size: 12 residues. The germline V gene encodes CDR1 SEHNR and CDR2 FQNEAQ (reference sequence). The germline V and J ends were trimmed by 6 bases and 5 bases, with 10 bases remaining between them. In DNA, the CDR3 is TGTGCCAGCAGGGACAGCTTTTATGGCTACACCTTC. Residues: CASRDSFYGYTF.

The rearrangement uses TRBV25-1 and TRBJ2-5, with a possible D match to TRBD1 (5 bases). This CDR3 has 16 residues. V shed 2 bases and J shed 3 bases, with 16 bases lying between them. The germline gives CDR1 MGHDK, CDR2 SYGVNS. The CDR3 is CASSERQGITEETQYF. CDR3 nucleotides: TGTGCCAGCAGTGAAAGGCAGGGCATCACCGAAGAGACCCAGTACTTC. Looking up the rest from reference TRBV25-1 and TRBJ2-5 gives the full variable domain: EADIYQTPRYLVIGTGKKITLECSQTMGHDKMYWYQQDPGMELHLIHYSYGVNSTEKGDLSSESTVSRIRTEHFPLTLESARPSHTSQYLCASSERQGITEETQYFGPGTRLLVL.

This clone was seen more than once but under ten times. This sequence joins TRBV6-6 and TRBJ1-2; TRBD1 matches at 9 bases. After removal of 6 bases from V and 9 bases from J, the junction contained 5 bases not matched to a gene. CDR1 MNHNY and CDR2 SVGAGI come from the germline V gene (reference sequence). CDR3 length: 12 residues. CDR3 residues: CASRGTGISYTF. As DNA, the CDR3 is TGTGCCAGCAGGGGGACAGGGATAAGCTACACCTTC.